The 20 T cell receptor beta chains below come from one sample, sequenced in a study of identical twins. TCRdb re-derived calls from the 5' RACE reads in MiXCR, one entry per CDR3 protein. The data hold about 220,000 distinct CDR3 sequences, with approximately 7.3% observed a single time. These data were also reused for a study on yellow fever vaccine responses in identical twins.

The specimen was CD8+ T cells sorted from blood. The receptor source for this set is a young woman in good health.

The chain has TRBV19 and TRBJ1-1; tentatively, D is TRBD1 (6 bases). V was clipped by 5 bases and J by 0 bases, with 13 bases between them. Germline V CDR1 and CDR2: LNHDA, SQIVND (reference sequence). CDR3 length: 15 amino acids. CDR3 nucleotides: TGTGCCAGTAGTCCAGGGGCTTCGTTGAACACTGAAGCTTTCTTT. Its protein product is CASSPGASLNTEAFF.

This clonotype was found many times. V gene TRBV6-1 combines with J gene TRBJ1-2; 10 bases are a match to TRBD1. This CDR3 comprises 17 residues. Germline-derived CDR1 and CDR2 are MNHNS and SASEGT. The trim removed 6 bases at V and 0 bases at J, leaving 10 bases unmatched. The CDR3 sequence: CASSPRTGGTANYGYTF. DNA of the CDR3: TGTGCCAGCAGCCCCAGGACAGGGGGGACAGCTAACTATGGCTACACCTTC.

The sample holds a few counts of this clonotype. This chain uses TRBV20-1 with TRBJ2-1, with 7 bases lining up with TRBD2. The trim removed 2 bases at V and 5 bases at J, leaving 12 bases unmatched. The CDR3 extends over 16 amino acids. Germline loops: CDR1 DFQATT, CDR2 SNEGSKA (reference sequence). CDR3 residues: CSARRLGAGDHNEQFF. CDR3 bases: TGCAGTGCTAGAAGGCTTGGGGCGGGAGACCACAATGAGCAGTTCTTC.

The J gene is TRBJ2-7, the V gene TRBV7-8, with D perhaps TRBD2 (5 bases). This CDR3 has 14 amino acids. V lost 5 bases and J lost 6, with 17 bases in between. Germline CDR1 SGHVS, CDR2 FQNEAQ. The DNA for the CDR3 is TGTGCCAGCAGCCCCCACCAGGCGGCGGGCGAGCAGTACGTC. Its protein is CASSPHQAAGEQYV.

This clonotype appeared a few times. The V and J genes are TRBV11-2 and TRBJ2-5; TRBD1 matches 7 bases. Losses at the gene ends were 1 base for V and 3 bases for J; bases not matched to a gene: 5. The CDR3 is 15 amino acids. CDR1 SGHAT and CDR2 FQNNGV come from the germline V gene. The CDR3, as DNA: TGTGCCAGCAGCTTAGTTTTCCAGGGGGAAGAGACCCAGTACTTC. Translation: CASSLVFQGEETQYF. The full variable domain, rest sourced from reference TRBV11-2 and TRBJ2-5, is EAGVAQSPRYKIIEKRQSVAFWCNPISGHATLYWYQQILGQGPKLLIQFQNNGVVDDSQLPKDRFSAERLKGVDSTLKIQPAKLEDSAVYLCASSLVFQGEETQYFGPGTRLLVL.

At least ten counts were recorded for this clonotype. V is TRBV12-3 or TRBV12-4 and J is TRBJ2-3; 9 bases align to TRBD1. This CDR3 spans 16 amino acids. V was pared by 6 bases and J by 2 bases, with 9 bases of the junction left unmatched. CDR3 amino acids: CASRNRGPPFTDTQYF. CDR3 in DNA: TGTGCCAGCAGAAACAGGGGGCCCCCCTTCACAGATACGCAGTATTTT.

V gene TRBV4-1 combines with J gene TRBJ2-7; weak D call: TRBD2 (6 bases). The V gene lost 2 bases and the J gene lost 2 bases, with 10 bases spanning the gap. The germline gives CDR1 MGHRA, CDR2 YSYEKL. The CDR3 is 14 amino acids. The CDR3 coding sequence is TGCGCCAGCAGCCAAATGGCGGGGACCTACGAGCAGTACGTC. Translation: CASSQMAGTYEQYV.

This clonotype was picked up a small number of times. The rearrangement links TRBV15 to TRBJ2-1; TRBD1 matches at 9 bases. V lost 1 base and J lost 4; bases outside the gene matches: 5. The CDR3 length is 16 residues. CDR1 LNHNV and CDR2 YYDKDF come from the germline V gene (reference sequence). CDR3 in DNA: TGTGCCACCAGCAGAGCAGGGACAGGGACATACAATGAGCAGTTCTTC. Amino acid sequence: CATSRAGTGTYNEQFF.

The chain links TRBV20-1 to TRBJ1-6, with D unresolved. The CDR3 contains 12 residues. With 6 bases removed from V and 7 bases from J, the gap between germline ends came to 10 bases. Germline V CDR1 and CDR2: DFQATT, SNEGSKA (reference sequence). The CDR3 region is CSADTANSPLHF. The CDR3 DNA reads as TGCAGTGCCGACACAGCCAATTCACCCCTCCACTTT.

The V call is TRBV12-3 or TRBV12-4, the J call TRBJ2-3; perhaps TRBD2 as D (6 bases). CDR3 length: 14 residues. Trimming shortened V by 5 bases and J by 4 bases, and 13 bases separated the two germline ends. The CDR3 DNA reads TGTGCCAGCAGTCCGACTAGTTTCGCAGATACGCAGTATTTT. This encodes CASSPTSFADTQYF.

This clonotype was seen only a few times. This chain links TRBV24-1 with TRBJ2-1; TRBD2 might be the D (6 bases). CDR3 length equals 15 residues. Germline CDR1 reads KGHDR; CDR2 reads SFDVKD. Trimming cost V 5 bases and J 0 bases, with 10 bases left between them. The CDR3: CATSVGGTSYNEQFF. CDR3 in DNA: TGTGCCACCAGTGTAGGCGGGACCTCCTACAATGAGCAGTTCTTC.

In this sample, this clonotype turned up many times. The chain has TRBV15 and TRBJ2-1, with D tentatively TRBD1 (6 bases). The CDR3 sequence is 17 residues long. Germline V CDR1 and CDR2: LNHNV, YYDKDF (reference sequence). With 3 bases removed from V and 0 bases from J, the gap between germline ends came to 15 bases. CDR3 region: CATSSPTGTSSYNEQFF. The CDR3 DNA sequence: TGTGCCACCAGCAGCCCTACAGGGACGAGCTCCTACAATGAGCAGTTCTTC.

In its sample, this clonotype was seen many times. This chain connects TRBV7-9 to TRBJ2-7, with TRBD1 matching over 8 bases. CDR3 length: 14 residues. V gave up 7 bases and J gave up 2 bases; unmatched junction bases: 7. Germline values: CDR1 SEHNR, CDR2 FQNEAQ (reference sequence). As DNA, the CDR3 is TGTGCCAGCACCACCGGGACAGGAGCCTACGAGCAGTACTTC. Amino acids: CASTTGTGAYEQYF.

This clonotype was recorded a few times. The V and J genes are TRBV14 and TRBJ2-2; no firm D call. The CDR3 totals 13 residues. Germline V lookup: CDR1 SGHDN, CDR2 FVKESK. V was pared by 2 bases and J by 7 bases, with 8 bases between. The CDR3 region is CASSQYSLGELFF. CDR3 nucleotide sequence: TGTGCCAGCAGCCAATACTCGCTCGGGGAGCTGTTTTTT.

There are many counts of this clonotype. This chain links TRBV7-8 with TRBJ2-3; D remains unclear. CDR1 and CDR2 (germline): SGHVS, FQNEAQ. Trimming removed 5 bases from V and 2 bases from J, with 14 bases in between. This CDR3 spans 15 amino acids. CDR3: CASSPERLFTDTQYF. The CDR3 bases are TGTGCCAGCAGCCCCGAAAGACTTTTCACAGATACGCAGTATTTT. Full variable domain (rest looked up from reference TRBV7-8 and TRBJ2-3): GAGVSQSPRYKVAKRGQDVALRCDPISGHVSLFWYQQALGQGPEFLTYFQNEAQLDKSGLPSDRFFAERPEGSVSTLKIQRTQQEDSAVYLCASSPERLFTDTQYFGPGTRLTVL.

This clonotype was counted at least ten times. The J gene is TRBJ2-1, the V gene TRBV7-8, with D possibly being TRBD1 (6 bases). The CDR3 is made up of 15 amino acids. The ends were cut back, 5 bases at V and 0 bases at J, with 11 bases in the middle. Per germline, CDR1 SGHVS and CDR2 FQNEAQ. The CDR3 loop reads CASSATGSSYNEQFF. DNA for the CDR3: TGTGCCAGCAGCGCCACAGGGAGCTCCTACAATGAGCAGTTCTTC. The full variable domain, rest sourced from reference TRBV7-8 and TRBJ2-1, is GAGVSQSPRYKVAKRGQDVALRCDPISGHVSLFWYQQALGQGPEFLTYFQNEAQLDKSGLPSDRFFAERPEGSVSTLKIQRTQQEDSAVYLCASSATGSSYNEQFFGPGTRLTVL.

J is TRBJ1-1 and V is TRBV28, with D possibly matching TRBD1 (5 bases). The CDR3 has 15 residues. With 5 bases removed from V and 10 bases from J, the gap between germline ends came to 23 bases. The germline V gene has CDR1 MDHEN and CDR2 SYDVKM. Written as DNA, the CDR3 is TGTGCCAGCAGTCCTACCGGGACGCTTCGAGGGGCAGCTTTCTTT. Translation: CASSPTGTLRGAAFF.

This clonotype has more than one count but fewer than ten. The V call is TRBV18, the J call TRBJ2-1, with D possibly being TRBD2 (5 bases). Germline V gives CDR1 KGHSH, CDR2 LQKENI. Trimming took 3 bases from V and 4 from J, leaving 10 bases between them. The CDR3 length is 14 residues. The CDR3 loop is CASSPSREYNEQFF. The DNA of the CDR3 is TGTGCCAGCTCACCTTCAAGGGAGTACAATGAGCAGTTCTTC.

This sequence joins TRBV3-1 and TRBJ2-3; possible D gene TRBD2, 5 bases. CDR3 length: 14 residues. Germline V lookup: CDR1 LGHDT, CDR2 YNNKEL (reference sequence). Deletions cut 11 bases from V and 2 bases from J, with 17 bases between. CDR3 DNA: TGTGCCCGGGAACAGAACCCTTCCACAGATACGCAGTATTTT. As protein: CAREQNPSTDTQYF.

In this sample, this clonotype turned up many times. V is TRBV6-5 and J is TRBJ2-2; tentative D call: TRBD1 (5 bases). Trimming pared 2 bases from V and 5 bases from J, leaving 6 bases between. CDR1 MNHEY and CDR2 SVGAGI come from the germline V gene. CDR3 length equals 13 residues. The DNA of the CDR3 is TGTGCCAGCAGTTACAGGGGTACCGGGGAGCTGTTTTTT. It yields the protein CASSYRGTGELFF.